One and the same sample provided the 5 T cell receptor beta chains below, sequenced in a study of blood T cell repertoires in COVID-19. The repertoire was sequenced with immunoSEQ multiplex PCR; TCRdb's copy has only in-frame clones and lacks some. This table holds about 240,000 clones, more than 70% found once. What was sequenced was peripheral blood. These receptor sequences come from a woman in her forties who had recovered from COVID-19.

The chain employs TRBV29-1 and TRBJ2-1, with TRBD2 matching over 7 bases. The junction had 11 bases not matched to a gene; V was cut back by 6 bases and J by 0 bases. The CDR3 consists of 16 residues. Germline CDR1 SQVTM, CDR2 ANQGSEA. This CDR3 reads CSVPVSGTLSYNEQFF. CDR3 DNA: TGCAGCGTCCCCGTGAGCGGGACCCTCTCCTACAATGAGCAGTTCTTC.

CDR3 sequence (DNA): TGTGCCAGCACTCGCCCGGGACAGGCCGTCTCTGGGGCCAACGTCCTGACTTTC. Its protein is CASTRPGQAVSGANVLTF. The chain links TRBV6-6 to TRBJ2-6; 8 bases agree with TRBD1. Trimming at V came to 7 bases and at J to 0 bases, leaving 11 bases not matched to a gene. Germline assignment: CDR1 MNHNY and CDR2 SVGAGI (reference sequence). This CDR3 has 18 amino acids.

The chain recombines TRBV25-1 with TRBJ1-6; 9 bases map to TRBD1. With V trimmed by 2 bases and J by 7 bases, 3 bases remained unmatched. Germline CDR1 is MGHDK and CDR2 is SYGVNS. CDR3 length equals 15 residues. The CDR3 sequence is CASSEPGTGNSPLHF. CDR3 nucleotide sequence: TGTGCCAGCAGTGAACCCGGGACAGGGAATTCACCCCTCCACTTT.

V and J are TRBV29-1 and TRBJ1-2; D unresolved. Looked up from germline, CDR1 is SQVTM and CDR2 is ANQGSEA. The V and J ends lost 3 bases and 8 bases respectively, with 16 bases between them. The length of the CDR3 is 13 residues. CDR3 residues: CSVEGGEFYGYTF. In DNA, the CDR3 is TGCAGCGTTGAGGGCGGGGAGTTCTACGGCTACACCTTC.

The rearrangement uses TRBV7-9 and TRBJ2-6; TRBD2 is a possible D gene (6 bases). This CDR3 has 16 residues. The V gene lost 5 bases and the J gene lost 5 bases, with 16 bases spanning the gap. CDR1 is SEHNR and CDR2 is FQNEAQ in the germline V gene (reference sequence). For the CDR3, the DNA is TGTGCCAGCAGCAGCCCGGGGGACCGTTGGGCCAACGTCCTGACTTTC. As protein: CASSSPGDRWANVLTF.